This T cell receptor (beta chain) was captured by sequencing in a study of regulatory T cells in long-lasting Graves disease. Researchers made TCR beta libraries by using iRepertoire HTBI primers and running Arm-PCR on CDR3 regions. MiXCR, run by TCRdb on the multiplex PCR reads, gives a single entry per CDR3 protein. The data hold 620,000 or so distinct CDR3 sequences, with approximately 15% observed a single time. Time point reported: newly diagnosed GD, antithyroid drugs for less than 3 months. The TCR library was made from RNA that had been extracted from PBMCs in TRIzol. Germline V gene data show CDR1 as SGDLS and CDR2 as YYNGEE. V shed 4 bases and J shed 9 bases, with 28 bases lying between them. The CDR3 is made up of 17 amino acids. In addition, the sample was reused for a study of T cells in Graves' hyperthyroidism and ophthalmopathy. This second study notes: Diagnosis of hyperthyroidism was new in patients aged 18 to 65, and its duration was under 2 months.

Sequenced here: peripheral blood mononuclear cells (PBMCs), sampled at new diagnosis, from a patient treated with antithyroid drugs. This receptor was obtained from a woman in her twenties or thirties with Graves disease. The J gene is TRBJ1-1, the V gene TRBV9; the D gene is possibly TRBD1 (6 bases). This chain's CDR3 is CASSSTIWGGAGAKAFF. As DNA, the CDR3 is TGTGCCAGCAGCTCAACGATTTGGGGGGGGGCAGGGGCGAAAGCTTTCTTT.